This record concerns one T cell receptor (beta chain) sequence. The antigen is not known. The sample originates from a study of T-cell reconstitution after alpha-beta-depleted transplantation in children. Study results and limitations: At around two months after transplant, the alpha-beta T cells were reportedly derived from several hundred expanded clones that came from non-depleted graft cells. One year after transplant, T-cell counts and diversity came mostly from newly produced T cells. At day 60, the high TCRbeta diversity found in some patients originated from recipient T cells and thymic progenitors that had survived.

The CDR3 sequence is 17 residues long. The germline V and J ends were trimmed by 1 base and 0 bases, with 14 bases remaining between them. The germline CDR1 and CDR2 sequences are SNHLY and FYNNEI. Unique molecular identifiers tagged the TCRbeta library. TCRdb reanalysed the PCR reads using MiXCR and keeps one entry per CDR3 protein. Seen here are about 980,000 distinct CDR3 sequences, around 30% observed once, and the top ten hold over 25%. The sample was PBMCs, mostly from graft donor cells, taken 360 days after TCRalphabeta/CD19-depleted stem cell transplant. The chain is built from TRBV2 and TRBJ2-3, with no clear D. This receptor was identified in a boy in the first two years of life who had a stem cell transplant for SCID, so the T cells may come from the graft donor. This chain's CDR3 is CASSEESTVPSTDTQYF. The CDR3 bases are TGTGCCAGCAGTGAAGAGAGCACGGTACCTAGCACAGATACGCAGTATTTT. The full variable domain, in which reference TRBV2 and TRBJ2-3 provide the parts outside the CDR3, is EPEVTQTPSHQVTQMGQEVILRCVPISNHLYFYWYRQILGQKVEFLVSFYNNEISEKSEIFDDQFSVERPDGSNFTLKIRSTKLEDSAMYFCASSEESTVPSTDTQYFGPGTRLTVL.